This T cell receptor (beta chain) stems from a study of blood T cell repertoires in COVID-19. Study summary: The United States, Italy and Spain were the sources of the acute and convalescent COVID-19 samples.

The CDR3 loop spans 16 amino acids. Per the germline V gene, CDR1 is SGHTA and CDR2 is FQGNSA. Trimming pared 0 bases from V and 5 bases from J, leaving 14 bases between. Authors' methods: Amplification with reference gene primers provided the estimates of nucleated cell counts. Clones were read by immunoSEQ multiplex PCR, and TCRdb kept only the in-frame ones, dropping some. The D gene and trimming were derived from the DNA, and the V and J assignments and clone size from that table. Of under 200,000 clones listed, 65% to 90% are singletons. The TCR comes from a human donor in a cohort sampled during active COVID-19. The material sequenced was peripheral blood. The rearrangement links TRBV7-2 to TRBJ1-5; D is uncertain. DNA for the CDR3: TGTGCCAGCAGCTTAGCCCCTGGACTGAGCTATCAGCCCCAGCATTTT. This codes for CASSLAPGLSYQPQHF.